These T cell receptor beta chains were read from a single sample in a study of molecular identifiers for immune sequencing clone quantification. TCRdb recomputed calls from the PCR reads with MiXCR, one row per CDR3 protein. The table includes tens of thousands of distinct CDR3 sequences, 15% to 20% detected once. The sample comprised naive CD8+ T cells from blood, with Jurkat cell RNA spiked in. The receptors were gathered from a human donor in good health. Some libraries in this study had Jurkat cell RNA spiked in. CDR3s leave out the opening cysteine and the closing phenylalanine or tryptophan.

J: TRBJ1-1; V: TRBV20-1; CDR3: SARGDGNTEAF
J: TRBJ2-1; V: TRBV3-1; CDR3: ASSHEGSDSYNEQF
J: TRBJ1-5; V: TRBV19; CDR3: ASSYRDSMNQPQH
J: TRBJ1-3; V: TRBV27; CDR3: ASSPTGVGNTIY
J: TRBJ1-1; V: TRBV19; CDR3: ASSIGPNPDVGQDTEAF
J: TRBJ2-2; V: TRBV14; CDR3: ASSQLIFSPGELF
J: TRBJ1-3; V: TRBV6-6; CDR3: ASSYSQAYSGNTIY
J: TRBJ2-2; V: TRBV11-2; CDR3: ASSRRTGANQELF
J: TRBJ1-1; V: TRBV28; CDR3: ASTLRTNTEAF
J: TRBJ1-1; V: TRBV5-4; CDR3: ASSGAENTEAF
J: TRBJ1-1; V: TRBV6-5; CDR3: AAGEGYFNTEAF
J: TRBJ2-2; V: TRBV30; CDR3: AWSSGQGAGELF
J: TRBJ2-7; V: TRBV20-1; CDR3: SARSPGFASGRAGEQY
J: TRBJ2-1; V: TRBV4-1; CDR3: ASSSRLALEQF
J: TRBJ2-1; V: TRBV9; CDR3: ASSAPDRGDNEQF
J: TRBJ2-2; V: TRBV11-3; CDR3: ASKWTGELF
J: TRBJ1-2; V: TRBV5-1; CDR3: ASSLVPQGEGAATNYGYT
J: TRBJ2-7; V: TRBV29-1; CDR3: SVEEASYEQY
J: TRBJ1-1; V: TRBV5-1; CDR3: ASSLGDNANTEAF
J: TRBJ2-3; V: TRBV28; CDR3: ASQMGAVSTDTQY
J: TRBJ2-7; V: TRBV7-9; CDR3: ASTPTSSHEQY
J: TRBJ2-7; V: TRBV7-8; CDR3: ASSADRGPETRLEQY
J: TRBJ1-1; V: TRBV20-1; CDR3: SAREGGNTEAF
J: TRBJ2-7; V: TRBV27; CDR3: ASSLGLAGFYEQY
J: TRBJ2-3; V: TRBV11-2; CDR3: ASSPGGGSTDTQY
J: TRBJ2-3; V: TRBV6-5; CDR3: ASSGPRAASTDTQY
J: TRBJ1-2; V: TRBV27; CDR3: ASSFGTGVSGYT
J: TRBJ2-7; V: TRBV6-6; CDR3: ASSNLLVGDSYEQY
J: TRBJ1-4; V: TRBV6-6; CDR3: ASSLTRSSADPTNEKLF
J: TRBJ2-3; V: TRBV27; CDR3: ASSLGAAATDTQY
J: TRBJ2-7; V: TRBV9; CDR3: ASSVSSYEQY
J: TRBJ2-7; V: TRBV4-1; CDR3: ASSPNPAVTYEQY
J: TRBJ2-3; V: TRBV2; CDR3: ASSEVDRVSTDTQY
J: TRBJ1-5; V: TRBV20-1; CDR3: SARKSNLGNQPQH
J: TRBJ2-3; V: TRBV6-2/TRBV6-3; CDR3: ASSWKITDTQY
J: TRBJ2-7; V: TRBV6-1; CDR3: ASSESRIAGDEQY
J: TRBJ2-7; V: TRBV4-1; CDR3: ASSQATSRGLSSEQY
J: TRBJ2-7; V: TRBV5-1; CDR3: ASSQYPPRDRAFYEQY
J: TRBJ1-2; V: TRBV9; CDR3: ASSVSREEGGNGYT
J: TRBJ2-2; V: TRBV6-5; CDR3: ASSYDSGTGELF
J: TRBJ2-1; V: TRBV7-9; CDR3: ASSLVSGLEQF
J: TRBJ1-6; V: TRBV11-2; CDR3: ASRLGPNSPLH
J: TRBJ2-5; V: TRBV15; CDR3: ATSIWGLQQETLY
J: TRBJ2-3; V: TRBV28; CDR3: ASSLAGGLATDTQY
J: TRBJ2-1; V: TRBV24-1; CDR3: ATSAVAGAPNEQF
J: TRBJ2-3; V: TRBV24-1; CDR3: ATSERRVAGRTDTQY
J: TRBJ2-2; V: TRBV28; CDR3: ASNDPPGTENTGELF
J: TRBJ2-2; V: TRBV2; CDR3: ASSLRLAGSGTGELF
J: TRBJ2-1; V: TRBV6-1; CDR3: ASSANPPWGANEQF
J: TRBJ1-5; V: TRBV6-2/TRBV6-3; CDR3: ASSYSDRRGNQPQH